Listed here is a single TCR beta chain. The sample originates from a study of identifying expanded T cells in peripheral blood. This CDR3 region has 16 residues. V shed 5 bases and J shed 7 bases, with 21 bases lying between them. The germline V gene has CDR1 MNHEY and CDR2 SMNVEV (reference sequence). Profiling relied on immunoSEQ multiplex PCR, and the TCRdb table lists in-frame clones only, not all of them. This repertoire shows tens of thousands of clones, about four fifths found once; its top ten account for about 20%. This sequence joins TRBV27 and TRBJ2-1; D perhaps matches TRBD1 (7 bases). What was sequenced was blood. The sequence came from a person between 18 and 70 years old in good health. The CDR3 DNA sequence: TGTGCCAGCAGTACCCCCGCAGCGGGCAGGGGGAATGAGCAGTTCTTC. Its translation: CASSTPAAGRGNEQFF.